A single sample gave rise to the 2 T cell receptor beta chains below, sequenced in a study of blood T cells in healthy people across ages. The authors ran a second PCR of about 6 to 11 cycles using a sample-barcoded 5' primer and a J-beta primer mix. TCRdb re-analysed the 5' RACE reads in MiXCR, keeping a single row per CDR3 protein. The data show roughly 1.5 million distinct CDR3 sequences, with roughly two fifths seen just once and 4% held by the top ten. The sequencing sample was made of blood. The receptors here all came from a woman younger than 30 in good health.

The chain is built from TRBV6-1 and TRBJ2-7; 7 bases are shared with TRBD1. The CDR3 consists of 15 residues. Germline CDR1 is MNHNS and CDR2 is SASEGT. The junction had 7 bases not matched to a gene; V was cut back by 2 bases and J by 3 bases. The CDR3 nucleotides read TGTGCCAGCAGTGAACCCGGGACAGCCTTCTACGAGCAGTACTTC. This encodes CASSEPGTAFYEQYF.

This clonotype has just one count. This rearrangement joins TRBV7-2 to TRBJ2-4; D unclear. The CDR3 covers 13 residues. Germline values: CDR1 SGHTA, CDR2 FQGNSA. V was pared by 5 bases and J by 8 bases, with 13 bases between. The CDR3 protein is CASSPLAADIQYF. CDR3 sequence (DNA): TGTGCCAGCAGCCCCCTTGCTGCGGACATTCAGTACTTC.